This TCR beta chain was identified during a study of blood T cell repertoires in COVID-19. Study-wide context: Samples of COVID-19 (acute and convalescent) were obtained from the United States, Italy and Spain. Nucleic acid was either cDNA or gDNA, and it came from T cells, B-cell-depleted T cells, or PBMCs.

Enrolled during active infection, Seattle patients were then followed longitudinally. In the original workflow: It was from reference gene primer amplification that nucleated cell counts were estimated. The table came from immunoSEQ multiplex PCR; TCRdb's copy has only in-frame clones and leaves some out. The V and J calls and clone size were taken over from that table, and D and trimming were inferred from the DNA. This table holds over 100,000 clones, approximately 90% found once. The specimen was peripheral blood. The TCR originated in a man in his sixties with COVID-19, enrolled during active disease.

The CDR3 sequence is CATSRTSGGALSGELFF. The CDR3 region has the DNA TGTGCCACCAGCAGGACTAGCGGGGGGGCCTTAAGCGGGGAGCTGTTTTTT. J is TRBJ2-2 and V is TRBV15; TRBD2 aligns across 14 bases. The germline gives CDR1 LNHNV, CDR2 YYDKDF (reference sequence). V shed 3 bases, J shed 7 bases, and the junction held 7 bases outside the gene matches. The CDR3 contains 17 residues.